A single sample gave rise to the 2 T cell receptor beta chains below, sequenced in a study of T cells after yellow fever vaccination. TCRdb itself ran the 5' RACE reads through MiXCR, one entry per CDR3 protein. The sample shows 500,000 to 650,000 distinct CDR3 sequences, about 12% of them seen only once. Sequenced here: PBMCs, sampled on the day of the yellow fever booster vaccination. Receptors originate from a young man who received the YFV17D yellow fever vaccine.

This clonotype was observed a few times. The V and J genes are TRBV15 and TRBJ2-3; 11 bases fit TRBD2. This CDR3 is built from 17 residues. The junction had 12 bases not matched to a gene; V was cut back by 5 bases and J by 5 bases. The V gene's germline CDR1 is LNHNV and CDR2 YYDKDF (reference sequence). The CDR3: CATSSWDTSGRIDTQYF. CDR3 DNA sequence: TGTGCCACCAGCTCTTGGGATACTAGCGGGAGAATAGATACGCAGTATTTT.

The chain joins TRBV12-3 or TRBV12-4 to TRBJ2-1, with 7 bases fitting TRBD1. CDR3 length equals 17 residues. V was clipped by 4 bases and J by 3 bases; unmatched bases: 12. The CDR3: CASSSRTGPVGYNEQFF. Here the CDR3 DNA reads TGTGCCAGCAGTTCGCGGACAGGCCCCGTGGGCTACAATGAGCAGTTCTTC.